This record concerns one T cell receptor (beta chain) sequence. Data came from immunoSEQ multiplex PCR; TCRdb stores just in-frame clones and leaves some out. Of about 83,000 clones listed, about 88% are singletons. The data derive from a study of blood T cell repertoires in COVID-19. Whole-study context: T cells, B-cell-depleted T cells, or PBMCs provided the cDNA or gDNA that served as material.

Trimming removed 6 bases from V and 5 bases from J; junction bases left unmatched: 5. This CDR3 has 13 residues. Germline V lookup: CDR1 LNHDA, CDR2 SQIVND (reference sequence). What was sequenced was peripheral blood. The rearrangement uses TRBV19 and TRBJ2-7; 9 nucleotides agree with TRBD2. The sequence derives from a human donor in a cohort sampled during active COVID-19. The CDR3 spells CASRRGLAHEQYF. Here the CDR3 DNA reads TGTGCCAGTAGACGGGGACTAGCCCACGAGCAGTACTTC.